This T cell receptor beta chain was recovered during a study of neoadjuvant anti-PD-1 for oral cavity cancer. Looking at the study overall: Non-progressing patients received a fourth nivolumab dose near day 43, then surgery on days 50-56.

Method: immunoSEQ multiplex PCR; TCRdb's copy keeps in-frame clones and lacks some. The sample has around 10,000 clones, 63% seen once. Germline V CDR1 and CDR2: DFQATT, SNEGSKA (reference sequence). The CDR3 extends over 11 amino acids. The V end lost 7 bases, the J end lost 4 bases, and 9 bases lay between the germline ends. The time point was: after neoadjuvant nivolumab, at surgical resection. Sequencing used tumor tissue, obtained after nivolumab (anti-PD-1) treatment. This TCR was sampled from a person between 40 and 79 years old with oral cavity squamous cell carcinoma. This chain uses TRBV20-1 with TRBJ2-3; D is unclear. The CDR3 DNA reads TGCAGTGAGAGAGTTGCAGATACGCAGTATTTT. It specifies CSERVADTQYF.